This T cell receptor (beta chain) was sequenced in a study of neurological immune-mediated disorders. This clonotype has at least ten counts. Antigen unknown. The CDR3 consists of 15 residues. Germline values: CDR1 SGHRS, CDR2 YFSETQ. The V end was cut by 5 bases, the J end by 6 bases, with 21 bases between. TCRdb re-analysed the 5' RACE reads in MiXCR, keeping a single row per CDR3 protein. The sample gives approximately 46,000 distinct CDR3 sequences, approximately 2.8% of which show up once; approximately 16% is in the top ten. Study-level points and caveats: The greatest degree of TCR clonal expansion was observed in HTLV-1-associated myelopathy, with the lowest in multiple sclerosis, below that of healthy controls.

The rearrangement uses TRBV5-1 and TRBJ2-7; the D is unclear. What was sequenced was PBMCs. This TCR was sampled from a woman in her 50s with multiple sclerosis. As DNA, the CDR3 is TGCGCCAGCAGTCAGGACCGTGTAGGAGCGTCCGAGCAGTACTTC. Translation: CASSQDRVGASEQYF.